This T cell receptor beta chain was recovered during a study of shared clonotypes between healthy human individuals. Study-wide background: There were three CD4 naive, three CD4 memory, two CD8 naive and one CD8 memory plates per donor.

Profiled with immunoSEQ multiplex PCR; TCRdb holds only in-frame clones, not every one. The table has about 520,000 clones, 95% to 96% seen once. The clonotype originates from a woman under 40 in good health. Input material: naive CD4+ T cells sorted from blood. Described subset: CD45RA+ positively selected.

The CDR3 region is CASSSRGAAYEQYF. The CDR3 DNA is TGTGCCAGCAGCTCTCGGGGCGCAGCCTACGAGCAGTACTTC. The chain links TRBV7-2 to TRBJ2-7; D tentatively fits TRBD1 or TRBD2 (5 bases each). Germline CDR1 SGHTA, CDR2 FQGNSA. There are 14 residues in the CDR3. The V end was cut by 4 bases, the J end by 2 bases, with 12 bases between. Together with reference TRBV7-2 and TRBJ2-7, the CDR3 gives the full variable domain: GAGVSQSPSNKVTEKGKDVELRCDPISGHTALYWYRQSLGQGLEFLIYFQGNSAPDKSGLPSDRFSAERTGGSVSTLTIQRTQQEDSAVYLCASSSRGAAYEQYFGPGTRLTVT.